This entry features one TCR beta chain sequence. The target antigen is unknown. These data belong to a study of shared clonotypes between healthy human individuals. When replicate PCRs were run on sorted subsets, they used about 200 ng DNA, tens of thousands of T cell genomes. Produced via immunoSEQ multiplex PCR; TCRdb's table is partial and in-frame only. The table lists about 820,000 clones, 80% to 95% of them singletons, with 24% in the top ten. Notes on the study in general: Naive subsets, compared against memory subsets, generally had larger estimated richness values. Although depth was large, rarefaction showed that sequencing of the sorted subsets was incomplete. It was observed that roughly 5% of naive CD4 clonotypes were shared across a handful of donors.

Per the germline V gene, CDR1 is SGHRS and CDR2 is YFSETQ. J lost 3 bases, V lost 8 bases, and 7 bases had no gene match. The CDR3 runs 13 residues. Naive CD8 populations comprised CD45RO-negative cells positively selected for CCR7, excluding terminally differentiated effector memory CD45RA+ cells. What was sequenced was naive CD8+ T cells sorted from blood. The clonotype was recovered from a man younger than 40 in good health. This sequence joins TRBV5-1 and TRBJ2-7; 8 bases align to TRBD2. The CDR3 protein is CASAAAGGYEQYF. The CDR3 region has the DNA TGCGCCAGTGCAGCGGCGGGAGGCTACGAGCAGTACTTC.